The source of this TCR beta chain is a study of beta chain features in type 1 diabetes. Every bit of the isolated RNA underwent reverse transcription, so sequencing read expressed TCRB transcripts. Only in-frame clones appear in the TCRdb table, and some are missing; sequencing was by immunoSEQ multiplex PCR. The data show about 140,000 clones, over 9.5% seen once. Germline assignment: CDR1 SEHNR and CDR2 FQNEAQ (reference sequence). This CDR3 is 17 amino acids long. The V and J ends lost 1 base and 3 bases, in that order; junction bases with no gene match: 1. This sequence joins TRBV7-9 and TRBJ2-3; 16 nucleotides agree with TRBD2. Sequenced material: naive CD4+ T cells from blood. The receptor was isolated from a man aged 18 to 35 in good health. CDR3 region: CASSLEGLAGGTDTQYF. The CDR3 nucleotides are TGTGCCAGCAGCTTAGAGGGACTAGCGGGGGGGACAGATACGCAGTATTTT.